This T cell receptor (beta chain) appears in the sequencing data of a study of control samples from healthy donors and cancer patients. The V gene's germline CDR1 is SGHRS and CDR2 YFSETQ. The CDR3 length is 14 residues. The V and J ends lost 4 bases and 1 base respectively, with 11 bases between them. The data were produced by immunoSEQ multiplex PCR, yet TCRdb's version contains in-frame clones alone and is incomplete. The data contain under 200,000 clones, 90% to 95% of them seen just once; the ten biggest clones take up roughly 8.4%. The sequence derives from a middle-aged woman in good health. V and J are TRBV5-1 and TRBJ1-1, with unresolved D. The sequencing sample was made of blood. The CDR3 region is CASSPTGRNTEAFF. The CDR3, as DNA: TGCGCCAGCAGCCCAACGGGAAGGAACACTGAAGCTTTCTTT.